These 28 T cell receptor beta chains were all obtained from the same sample, sequenced in a study of regulatory T cells in long-lasting Graves disease. Combining iRepertoire HTBI primers with Arm-PCR of CDR3 regions, the authors built TCR beta libraries. TCRdb fed the multiplex PCR reads into MiXCR, producing one record per CDR3 protein. The sample has under 450,000 distinct CDR3 sequences, roughly a quarter seen once. As for time point: persistent/refractory GD, antithyroid drugs over 5 years with positive TRAb. Preparation of the TCR library used RNA extracted from PBMCs. This material consisted of peripheral blood mononuclear cells (PBMCs), taken when the disease was refractory, from a patient treated with antithyroid drugs. These receptors were obtained from a female donor with Graves disease.

J is TRBJ1-1 and V is TRBV29-1, with D possibly TRBD1 on 6 matching bases. The CDR3 length is 14 residues. CDR1 SQVTM and CDR2 ANQGSEA come from the germline V gene. V was shortened by 5 bases and J by 1 base, with 14 bases between the two germline ends. The CDR3 sequence: CSVTIGGANTEAFF. In DNA, the CDR3 is TGCAGCGTTACAATCGGGGGGGCGAACACTGAAGCTTTCTTT.

This clonotype came up many times. The chain employs TRBV29-1 and TRBJ2-5; 14 positions agree with TRBD2. This CDR3 spans 15 amino acids. Germline CDR1 SQVTM, CDR2 ANQGSEA. Trimming cost V 5 bases and J 5 bases; bases outside gene matches: 7. The CDR3 region has the DNA TGCAGCGTTAGGGGACTAGCGGGAGAAGTGGAGACCCAGTACTTC. It yields the protein CSVRGLAGEVETQYF.

This clonotype was counted many times. The rearrangement links TRBV28 to TRBJ2-5, with TRBD1 matching over 8 bases. V lost 5 bases, J lost 5 bases, and 16 bases stayed unmatched. Germline V gene data show CDR1 as MDHEN and CDR2 as SYDVKM. The CDR3 sequence is 17 residues long. CDR3 region: CASSLLRQGLAGETQYF. For the CDR3, the DNA is TGTGCCAGCAGTCTCCTCCGACAGGGGCTTGCGGGTGAGACCCAGTACTTC.

In this sample, this clonotype turned up a few times. This sequence joins TRBV19 and TRBJ1-6; maybe TRBD1 (5 bases). V lost 8 bases and J 8 bases, leaving 13 bases between the germline ends. The CDR3 is 13 residues long. Germline V gives CDR1 LNHDA, CDR2 SQIVND (reference sequence). CDR3 in amino acids: CASQGRIDSPLHF. Here the CDR3 DNA reads TGTGCCAGTCAGGGACGGATAGATTCACCCCTCCACTTT.

This chain joins TRBV29-1 and TRBJ2-2; 10 bases are a match to TRBD1. The germline V gene has CDR1 SQVTM and CDR2 ANQGSEA. The V segment lost 5 bases and the J segment 6 bases; nucleotides outside the gene matches: 6. The CDR3 spans 14 residues. The CDR3 protein is CSVKRDRGPGELFF. The DNA of the CDR3 is TGCAGCGTTAAACGGGACAGGGGCCCCGGGGAGCTGTTTTTT.

This clonotype was seen a few times. The chain links TRBV20-1 to TRBJ2-7, with 11 nucleotides matching TRBD2. CDR3 length: 14 amino acids. CDR1 is DFQATT and CDR2 is SNEGSKA in the germline V gene (reference sequence). The V segment lost 6 bases and the J segment 2 bases; nucleotides outside the gene matches: 6. The CDR3 sequence: CSAPGLADPYEQYF. CDR3 sequence (DNA): TGCAGTGCCCCGGGACTAGCGGACCCCTACGAGCAGTACTTC.

V usage is TRBV7-9 and J usage is TRBJ1-1; no reliable D call. V was cut by 2 bases and J by 3 bases, with 7 bases left in between. Germline V gene lookup returns CDR1 SEHNR and CDR2 FQNEAQ (reference sequence). The CDR3 sequence is 13 residues long. The CDR3 is CASSLSEDTEAFF. The CDR3 DNA reads TGTGCCAGCAGCTTAAGTGAGGACACTGAAGCTTTCTTT.

This clonotype has only a few counts. The gene calls are TRBV7-2 and TRBJ2-2; 16 nucleotides match TRBD2. The germline V gene encodes CDR1 SGHTA and CDR2 FQGNSA. This CDR3 is 16 amino acids long. V dropped 3 bases and J dropped 6; count of bases not matched to a gene: 1. As DNA, the CDR3 is TGTGCCAGCAGCTTGGGGACTAGCGGGAGGGCCGGGGAGCTGTTTTTT. Translation: CASSLGTSGRAGELFF.

In its sample, this clonotype was seen a few times. The chain recombines TRBV12-3 or TRBV12-4 with TRBJ2-2; D unclear. This CDR3 has 13 amino acids. V lost 8 bases to trimming and J lost 0 bases, with 7 bases between them. CDR3 DNA sequence: TGTGCCAGCGCGGAGCCGAACACCGGGGAGCTGTTTTTT. Translating gives CASAEPNTGELFF.

This clonotype has only a few counts. V and J are TRBV20-1 and TRBJ2-3, with D perhaps TRBD1 (6 bases). The CDR3 runs 14 residues. Trimming removed 5 bases from V and 2 bases from J, with 14 bases in between. CDR1 DFQATT and CDR2 SNEGSKA come from the germline V gene (reference sequence). CDR3 nucleotides: TGCAGTGCTGGGGACATCGGTAACACAGATACGCAGTATTTT. Its translation: CSAGDIGNTDTQYF.

The rearrangement joins TRBV7-9 to TRBJ1-5; the D is unclear. The CDR3 totals 14 residues. Trimming removed 5 bases from V and 3 bases from J, with 11 bases in between. CDR1 and CDR2 from the germline V gene are SEHNR and FQNEAQ (reference sequence). CDR3 loop: CASSSEQFNQPQHF. CDR3 nucleotides: TGTGCCAGCAGCAGTGAGCAGTTCAATCAGCCCCAGCATTTT.

This clonotype was observed at least ten times. The chain joins TRBV28 to TRBJ1-2; tentative D call: TRBD1 (5 bases). The CDR3 length is 14 residues. Germline CDR1 reads MDHEN; CDR2 reads SYDVKM. Trimming removed 3 bases at V and 4 bases at J, with 12 bases between. For the CDR3, the DNA is TGTGCCAGCAGTTTCGGGGCAGGGTCCTATGGCTACACCTTC. Its protein is CASSFGAGSYGYTF.

This sequence joins TRBV4-1 and TRBJ2-7; 9 bases are a match to TRBD2. V dropped 3 bases and J dropped 4; count of bases not matched to a gene: 4. The germline V gene encodes CDR1 MGHRA and CDR2 YSYEKL. The CDR3 runs to 14 residues. This CDR3 is CASSHGTSQYEQYF. CDR3 sequence (DNA): TGCGCCAGCAGCCACGGGACTAGCCAGTACGAGCAGTACTTC.

The V call is TRBV19, the J call TRBJ2-7, with TRBD1 matching 12 bases. V was clipped by 7 bases and J by 9 bases; unmatched bases: 13. CDR1 and CDR2 (germline): LNHDA, SQIVND (reference sequence). The CDR3 consists of 15 residues. CDR3 nucleotides: TGTGCCAGTAATAATCCGGGACAGGGGGCTCACGCGCAGTACTTC. Protein sequence: CASNNPGQGAHAQYF.

This clonotype was found a few times. This chain joins TRBV3-1 and TRBJ2-1, with D perhaps TRBD2 (5 bases). This CDR3 spans 14 amino acids. V shed 0 bases and J shed 8 bases, with 11 bases lying between them. Germline CDR1 LGHDT, CDR2 YNNKEL (reference sequence). The CDR3, as DNA: TGTGCCAGCAGCCAAGATCTGCGGGTGTATGAGCAGTTCTTC. It specifies CASSQDLRVYEQFF.

At least ten counts were recorded for this clonotype. The chain has TRBV11-2 and TRBJ1-2; D is possibly TRBD1 (6 bases). CDR1 is SGHAT, CDR2 FQNNGV, per germline. The length of the CDR3 is 14 residues. Deletions cut 5 bases from V and 6 bases from J, with 16 bases between. The CDR3 region is CASSRPGQMNGYTF. The CDR3 coding sequence is TGTGCCAGCAGCCGACCCGGACAGATGAATGGCTACACCTTC. Full variable domain (remainder filled in from reference TRBV11-2 and TRBJ1-2): EAGVAQSPRYKIIEKRQSVAFWCNPISGHATLYWYQQILGQGPKLLIQFQNNGVVDDSQLPKDRFSAERLKGVDSTLKIQPAKLEDSAVYLCASSRPGQMNGYTFGSGTRLTVV.

This clonotype showed up many times. This chain connects TRBV28 to TRBJ1-1; no definite D call. The V end was cut by 5 bases, the J end by 7 bases, with 11 bases between. CDR3 size: 12 residues. CDR1 and CDR2 from the germline V gene are MDHEN and SYDVKM. CDR3 sequence reads: CASSPSEFEAFF. CDR3 in DNA: TGTGCCAGCAGTCCATCAGAGTTTGAAGCTTTCTTT.

V is TRBV24-1 and J is TRBJ1-5; D is undetermined. V lost 4 bases and J 0 bases, leaving 12 bases between the germline ends. The CDR3 consists of 16 residues. The germline CDR1 and CDR2 sequences are KGHDR and SFDVKD. The CDR3 DNA reads TGTGCCACCAGTGACTCCCGAAGATATAGCAATCAGCCCCAGCATTTT. It specifies CATSDSRRYSNQPQHF.

This clonotype was recorded many times. The rearrangement uses TRBV20-1 and TRBJ2-7; the match to TRBD2 covers 8 bases. V shed 8 bases and J 3 bases; nucleotides not matched to a gene: 12. The length of the CDR3 is 14 residues. Germline CDR1 DFQATT, CDR2 SNEGSKA (reference sequence). The CDR3 here is CSTTGLGFSYEQYF. CDR3 DNA: TGCAGTACCACGGGACTAGGGTTCAGCTACGAGCAGTACTTC.

The chain couples TRBV11-2 to TRBJ1-1, with D possibly matching TRBD1 (5 bases). Trimming removed 1 base from V and 7 bases from J, with 10 bases in between. CDR3 length equals 13 residues. Germline lookup yields CDR1 SGHAT and CDR2 FQNNGV. The CDR3 spells CASSLGGTGEAFF. DNA of the CDR3: TGTGCCAGCAGCTTAGGGGGGACGGGTGAAGCTTTCTTT. Together with reference TRBV11-2 and TRBJ1-1, the CDR3 gives the full variable domain: EAGVAQSPRYKIIEKRQSVAFWCNPISGHATLYWYQQILGQGPKLLIQFQNNGVVDDSQLPKDRFSAERLKGVDSTLKIQPAKLEDSAVYLCASSLGGTGEAFFGQGTRLTVV.

This clonotype was counted between two and nine times. The rearrangement joins TRBV19 to TRBJ1-1; D unclear. V lost 7 bases to trimming and J lost 1 base, with 10 bases between them. Germline CDR1 is LNHDA and CDR2 is SQIVND (reference sequence). The CDR3 contains 13 residues. The CDR3: CASTEGWNTEAFF. The CDR3 DNA sequence: TGTGCCAGTACCGAAGGGTGGAACACTGAAGCTTTCTTT.

This clonotype was seen at least ten times. The chain has TRBV28 and TRBJ2-7; no firm D call. CDR3 length: 11 amino acids. CDR1 and CDR2 from the germline V gene are MDHEN and SYDVKM. Trimming pared 4 bases from V and 5 bases from J, leaving 6 bases between. CDR3 loop: CASSWFHEQYF. In DNA form, the CDR3 reads TGTGCCAGCAGTTGGTTCCACGAGCAGTACTTC.

This clonotype has a count of ten or more. J is TRBJ2-5 and V is TRBV30; D possibly matches TRBD1 or TRBD2 (5 bases each). V lost 2 bases and J 4 bases, leaving 14 bases between the germline ends. Germline V lookup: CDR1 GTSNPN, CDR2 SVGIG (reference sequence). The CDR3 extends over 14 amino acids. The CDR3 sequence is CAWSIGSGGETQYF. The CDR3 bases are TGTGCCTGGAGTATTGGGTCTGGGGGAGAGACCCAGTACTTC.

The count of this clonotype is one. The V and J genes are TRBV18 and TRBJ2-2; TRBD1 matches at 7 bases. The V gene end was trimmed by 0 bases and the J gene end by 7 bases; junction bases not matched to a gene: 5. The CDR3 spans 15 residues. Germline lookup yields CDR1 KGHSH and CDR2 LQKENI. This chain's CDR3 is CASSPPGTVLGELFF. CDR3 nucleotide sequence: TGTGCCAGCTCACCACCCGGGACAGTCCTCGGGGAGCTGTTTTTT. The variable domain in full, with the rest retrieved from reference TRBV18 and TRBJ2-2, is NAGVMQNPRHLVRRRGQEARLRCSPMKGHSHVYWYRQLPEEGLKFMVYLQKENIIDESGMPKERFSAEFPKEGPSILRIQQVVRGDSAAYFCASSPPGTVLGELFFGEGSRLTVL.

The chain joins TRBV29-1 to TRBJ1-1; D remains ambiguous. V lost 5 bases, J lost 1 base, and 11 bases lay in between. CDR1 SQVTM and CDR2 ANQGSEA come from the germline V gene. The CDR3 is 13 amino acids. CDR3 amino acids: CSVFPGGNTEAFF. As DNA, the CDR3 is TGCAGCGTTTTTCCAGGTGGGAACACTGAAGCTTTCTTT.

This clonotype was counted a few times. This chain joins TRBV29-1 and TRBJ1-2; 7 nucleotides agree with TRBD1. The CDR3 runs 12 residues. After removal of 7 bases from V and 4 bases from J, the junction contained 6 bases not matched to a gene. Germline loops: CDR1 SQVTM, CDR2 ANQGSEA. The CDR3 loop reads CSAAGQTYGYTF. CDR3 nucleotides: TGCAGCGCCGCGGGACAGACCTATGGCTACACCTTC.

This clonotype was counted many times. The chain joins TRBV28 to TRBJ2-7; 12 bases fit TRBD2. This CDR3 contains 16 residues. Germline CDR1 reads MDHEN; CDR2 reads SYDVKM. The V segment lost 1 base and the J segment 1 base; nucleotides outside the gene matches: 2. The CDR3 loop is CASSLYTSGRSYEQYF. The CDR3 DNA reads TGTGCCAGCAGTTTATATACTAGCGGGAGGTCCTACGAGCAGTACTTC. Combining the CDR3 with reference TRBV28 and TRBJ2-7 gives the whole variable domain DVKVTQSSRYLVKRTGEKVFLECVQDMDHENMFWYRQDPGLGLRLIYFSYDVKMKEKGDIPEGYSVSREKKERFSLILESASTNQTSMYLCASSLYTSGRSYEQYFGPGTRLTVT.

This clonotype was picked up one time. This chain links TRBV30 with TRBJ2-3; D tentatively reads TRBD1 or TRBD2 (5 bases each). Per germline, CDR1 GTSNPN and CDR2 SVGIG (reference sequence). CDR3 length equals 13 residues. V lost 0 bases to trimming and J lost 5 bases, with 9 bases between them. In DNA, the CDR3 is TGTGCCTGGAGTGTACGGGGCTTAGATACGCAGTATTTT. Amino acids: CAWSVRGLDTQYF.